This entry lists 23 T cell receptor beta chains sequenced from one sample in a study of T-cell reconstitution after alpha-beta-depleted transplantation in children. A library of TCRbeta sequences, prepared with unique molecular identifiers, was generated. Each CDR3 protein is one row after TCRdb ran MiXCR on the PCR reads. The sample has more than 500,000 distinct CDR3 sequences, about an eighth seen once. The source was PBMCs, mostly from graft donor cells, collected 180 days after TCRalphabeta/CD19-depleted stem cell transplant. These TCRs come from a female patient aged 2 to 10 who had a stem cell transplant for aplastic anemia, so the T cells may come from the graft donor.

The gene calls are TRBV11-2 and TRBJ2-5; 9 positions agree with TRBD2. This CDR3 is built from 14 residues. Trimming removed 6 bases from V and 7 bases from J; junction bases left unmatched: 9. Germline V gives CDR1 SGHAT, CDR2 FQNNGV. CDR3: CASRSLAGFGTQYF. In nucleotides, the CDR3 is TGTGCCAGCAGGTCTCTAGCGGGATTCGGGACCCAGTACTTC.

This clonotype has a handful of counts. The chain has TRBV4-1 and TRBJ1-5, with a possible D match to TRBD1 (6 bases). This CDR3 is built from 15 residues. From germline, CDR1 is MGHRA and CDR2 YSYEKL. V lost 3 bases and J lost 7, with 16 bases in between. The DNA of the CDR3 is TGCGCCAGCAGCCAGGAATGGGGGCAGGGGCAGCCCCAGCATTTT. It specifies CASSQEWGQGQPQHF.

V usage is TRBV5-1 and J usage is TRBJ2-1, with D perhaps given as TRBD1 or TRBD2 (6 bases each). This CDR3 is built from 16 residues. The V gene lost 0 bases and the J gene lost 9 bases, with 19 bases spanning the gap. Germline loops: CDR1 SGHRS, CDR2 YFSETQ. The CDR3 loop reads CASSLEGGRFGGEQFF. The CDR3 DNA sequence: TGCGCCAGCAGCTTGGAGGGGGGACGGTTTGGGGGTGAGCAGTTCTTC. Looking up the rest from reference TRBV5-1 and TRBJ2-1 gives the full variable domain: KAGVTQTPRYLIKTRGQQVTLSCSPISGHRSVSWYQQTPGQGLQFLFEYFSETQRNKGNFPGRFSGRQFSNSRSEMNVSTLELGDSALYLCASSLEGGRFGGEQFFGPGTRLTVL.

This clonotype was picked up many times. The CDR3 sequence: CSARQTSGHTDTQYF. The CDR3 nucleotides are TGCAGTGCGCGTCAGACTAGCGGACACACAGATACGCAGTATTTT. The V call is TRBV20-1, the J call TRBJ2-3; 9 nucleotides agree with TRBD2. Germline values: CDR1 DFQATT, CDR2 SNEGSKA (reference sequence). V gave up 6 bases and J gave up 2 bases; unmatched junction bases: 9. The CDR3 loop spans 15 amino acids.

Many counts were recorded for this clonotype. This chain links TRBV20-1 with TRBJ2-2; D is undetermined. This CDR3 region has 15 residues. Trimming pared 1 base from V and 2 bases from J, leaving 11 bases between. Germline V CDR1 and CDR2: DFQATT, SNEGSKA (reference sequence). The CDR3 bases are TGCAGTGCTAGAGGGCCCGCTGGCAACACCGGGGAGCTGTTTTTT. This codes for CSARGPAGNTGELFF.

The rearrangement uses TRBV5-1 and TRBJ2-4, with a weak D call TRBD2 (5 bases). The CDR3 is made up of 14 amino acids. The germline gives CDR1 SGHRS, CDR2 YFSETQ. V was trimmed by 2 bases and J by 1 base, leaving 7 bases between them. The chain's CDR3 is CASSFPSAKNIQYF. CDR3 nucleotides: TGCGCCAGCAGCTTCCCTAGCGCCAAAAACATTCAGTACTTC.

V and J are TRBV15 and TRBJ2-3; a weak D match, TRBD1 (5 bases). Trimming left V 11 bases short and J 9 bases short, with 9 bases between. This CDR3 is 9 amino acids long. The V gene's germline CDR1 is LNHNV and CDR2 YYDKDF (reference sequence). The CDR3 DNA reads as TGTGCCTGGGGCTCAACGCAGTATTTT. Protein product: CAWGSTQYF.

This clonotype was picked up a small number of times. CDR3 region: CASSSGTPLVGNQPQHF. The DNA of the CDR3 is TGTGCCAGCAGTTCCGGGACACCTCTAGTGGGCAATCAGCCCCAGCATTTT. The chain has TRBV12-3 or TRBV12-4 and TRBJ1-5; D perhaps matches TRBD1 (6 bases). Deletions cut 4 bases from V and 2 bases from J, with 18 bases between. The CDR3 loop spans 17 amino acids.

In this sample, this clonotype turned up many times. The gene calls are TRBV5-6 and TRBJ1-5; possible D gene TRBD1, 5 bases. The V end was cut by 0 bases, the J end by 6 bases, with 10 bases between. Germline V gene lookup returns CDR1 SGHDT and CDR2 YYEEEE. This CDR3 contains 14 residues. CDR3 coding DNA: TGTGCCAGCAGCTTGGGCGGGGGAGGTCAGCCCCAGCATTTT. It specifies CASSLGGGGQPQHF. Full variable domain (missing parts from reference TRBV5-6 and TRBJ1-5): DAGVTQSPTHLIKTRGQQVTLRCSPKSGHDTVSWYQQALGQGPQFIFQYYEEEERQRGNFPDRFSGHQFPNYSSELNVNALLLGDSALYLCASSLGGGGQPQHFGDGTRLSIL.

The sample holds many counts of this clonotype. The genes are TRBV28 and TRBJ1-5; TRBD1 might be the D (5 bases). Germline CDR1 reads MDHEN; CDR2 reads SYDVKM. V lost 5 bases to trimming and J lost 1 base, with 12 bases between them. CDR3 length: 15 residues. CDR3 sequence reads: CASSAPGGSNQPQHF. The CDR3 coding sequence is TGTGCCAGCAGTGCTCCCGGGGGGAGCAATCAGCCCCAGCATTTT.

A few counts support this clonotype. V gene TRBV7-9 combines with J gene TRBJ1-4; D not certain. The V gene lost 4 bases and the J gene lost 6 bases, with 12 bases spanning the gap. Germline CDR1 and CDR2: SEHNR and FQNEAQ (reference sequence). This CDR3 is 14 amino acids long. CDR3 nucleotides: TGTGCCAGCAGCTCTCCCGAATCTTATGAAAAACTGTTTTTT. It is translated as CASSSPESYEKLFF.

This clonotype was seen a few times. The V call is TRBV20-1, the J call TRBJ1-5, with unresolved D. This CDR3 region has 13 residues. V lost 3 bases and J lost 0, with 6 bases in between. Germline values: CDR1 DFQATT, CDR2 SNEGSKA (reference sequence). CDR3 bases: TGCAGTGCTAGTGGATATAGCAATCAGCCCCAGCATTTT. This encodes CSASGYSNQPQHF.

CDR3: CASSYLKNGETQYF. The CDR3 nucleotides read TGTGCCAGCAGTTACTTGAAAAACGGAGAGACCCAGTACTTC. This chain joins TRBV6-2 or TRBV6-3 and TRBJ2-5; D unresolved. This CDR3 is 14 amino acids long. From germline, CDR1 is MNHEY and CDR2 SVGEGT. V was shortened by 1 base and J by 4 bases, with 10 bases between the two germline ends.

CDR3 amino acids: CASSPRGATGNYGYTF. Here the CDR3 DNA reads TGTGCCAGCTCACCCAGGGGCGCGACAGGGAACTATGGCTACACCTTC. The chain uses TRBV18 and TRBJ1-2; 7 bases match TRBD1. The CDR3 is 16 amino acids. Trimming removed 3 bases from V and 2 bases from J; junction bases left unmatched: 9. CDR1 is KGHSH, CDR2 LQKENI, per germline.

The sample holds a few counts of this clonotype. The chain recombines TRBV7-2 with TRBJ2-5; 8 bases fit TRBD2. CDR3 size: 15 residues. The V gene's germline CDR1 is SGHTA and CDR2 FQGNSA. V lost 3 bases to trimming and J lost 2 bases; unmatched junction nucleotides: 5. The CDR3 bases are TGTGCCAGCAGCTTTGGTGTAGCGGGGCAAGAGACCCAGTACTTC. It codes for CASSFGVAGQETQYF.

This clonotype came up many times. The CDR3: CASRPDRGGELFF. The CDR3 DNA reads as TGTGCCAGCAGACCCGACAGGGGCGGGGAGCTGTTTTTT. The chain links TRBV12-3 or TRBV12-4 to TRBJ2-2; 8 bases fit TRBD1. J gave up 7 bases and V 6 bases, and 4 bases lay outside the gene matches. The CDR3 totals 13 residues.

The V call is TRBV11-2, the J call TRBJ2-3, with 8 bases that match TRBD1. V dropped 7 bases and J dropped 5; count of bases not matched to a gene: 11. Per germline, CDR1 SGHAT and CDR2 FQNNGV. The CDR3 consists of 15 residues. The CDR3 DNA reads TGTGCCAGCACCAATGGACAGGGCGAGGGAGATACGCAGTATTTT. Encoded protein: CASTNGQGEGDTQYF.

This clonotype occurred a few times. As DNA, the CDR3 is TGTGCCAGCAGCTTAAGGGGCGGAGGTGGCTACACCTTC. Translating it yields CASSLRGGGGYTF. The chain uses TRBV7-9 and TRBJ1-2; tentatively, D is TRBD1 (5 bases). V lost 2 bases and J 7 bases, leaving 11 bases between the germline ends. The germline V gene has CDR1 SEHNR and CDR2 FQNEAQ (reference sequence). The CDR3 has 13 amino acids.

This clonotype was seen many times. Here the CDR3 reads CSVEGAGGSQYF. In DNA form, the CDR3 reads TGCAGCGTTGAGGGGGCCGGGGGCAGTCAGTACTTC. The V gene is TRBV29-1, the J gene TRBJ2-4; D may correspond to TRBD1 or TRBD2 (6 bases each). The CDR3 has 12 residues. Trimming left V 3 bases short and J 12 bases short, with 15 bases between. Germline V CDR1 and CDR2: SQVTM, ANQGSEA.

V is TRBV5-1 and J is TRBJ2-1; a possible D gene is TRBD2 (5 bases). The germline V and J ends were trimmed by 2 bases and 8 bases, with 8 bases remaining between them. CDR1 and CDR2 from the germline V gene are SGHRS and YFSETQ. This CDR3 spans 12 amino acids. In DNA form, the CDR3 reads TGCGCCAGCAGCTTTGAGGGTCATGAGCAGTTCTTC. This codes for CASSFEGHEQFF.

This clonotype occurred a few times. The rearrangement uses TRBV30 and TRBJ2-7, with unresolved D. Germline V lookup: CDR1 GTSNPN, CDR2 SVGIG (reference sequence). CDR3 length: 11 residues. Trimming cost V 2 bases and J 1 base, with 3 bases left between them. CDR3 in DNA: TGTGCCTGGAGTCGTTCCTACGAGCAGTACTTC. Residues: CAWSRSYEQYF.

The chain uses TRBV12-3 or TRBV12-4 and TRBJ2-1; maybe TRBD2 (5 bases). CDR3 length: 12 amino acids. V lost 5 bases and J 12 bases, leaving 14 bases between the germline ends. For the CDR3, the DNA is TGTGCCAGCAGTCTCGGTGGGAGCGGGCAGTTCTTC. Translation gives CASSLGGSGQFF.

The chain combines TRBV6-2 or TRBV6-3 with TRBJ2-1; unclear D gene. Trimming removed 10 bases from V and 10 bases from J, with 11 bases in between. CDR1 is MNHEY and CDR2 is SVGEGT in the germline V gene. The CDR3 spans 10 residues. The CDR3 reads CATRNGEQFF. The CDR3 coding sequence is TGTGCCACCCGGAACGGGGAGCAGTTCTTC.